A single sample gave rise to the 6 T cell receptor beta chains below, sequenced in a study of graft-versus-host responses after intestinal transplantation (dated by TCRdb to the early 2020s). The library relied on the immunoSEQ multiplex PCR assay. TCRdb took this table from immuneACCESS and kept in-frame rearrangements with V and J called. Such tables lack part of the clones; where checked against another copy, unresolved V genes explain under half of the gap, and the rest is unexplained. The sample contains approximately 100,000 clones, more than 85% of them found a single time. Jointly, the top ten make up 1.2% of the sample. What these receptors recognize is not known. The time point label here, explained by the study, means: cells obtained before transplantation from donor or recipient. The sequenced sample was unstimulated CD8+ T cells sorted from spleen or lymph node cells, obtained before intestinal transplant. Receptors originate from a human donor who received an intestinal transplant.

The rearrangement uses TRBV18 and TRBJ1-2; no firm D call. The germline V and J ends were trimmed by 5 bases and 6 bases, with 7 bases remaining between them. Germline V gives CDR1 KGHSH, CDR2 LQKENI. The CDR3 is 11 residues long. The CDR3 loop is CASSSPDGYTF. Here the CDR3 DNA reads TGTGCCAGCTCAAGTCCCGATGGCTACACCTTC.

The gene calls are TRBV9 and TRBJ1-5; unclear D gene. In germline, CDR1 is SGDLS, CDR2 YYNGEE. The CDR3 contains 15 residues. Trimming pared 0 bases from V and 0 bases from J, leaving 7 bases between. CDR3 in amino acids: CASSVDPLSNQPQHF. CDR3 DNA: TGTGCCAGCAGCGTAGACCCACTTAGCAATCAGCCCCAGCATTTT.

This clone has only one observation. The V gene is TRBV7-9, the J gene TRBJ2-5; D might be TRBD2 (5 bases). The CDR3 has 16 residues. Germline V gives CDR1 SEHNR, CDR2 FQNEAQ (reference sequence). Trimming pared 0 bases from V and 2 bases from J, leaving 13 bases between. CDR3 residues: CASSLAAGLEQETQYF. CDR3 nucleotides: TGTGCCAGCAGCTTAGCGGCCGGACTGGAACAAGAGACCCAGTACTTC.

V and J are TRBV4-1 and TRBJ2-3; D remains ambiguous. Trimming left V 4 bases short and J 5 bases short, with 7 bases between. In germline, CDR1 is MGHRA, CDR2 YSYEKL. This CDR3 is built from 12 residues. The CDR3 sequence: CASSPDGDTQYF. The CDR3 DNA reads as TGCGCCAGCAGCCCGGATGGAGATACGCAGTATTTT.

The chain joins TRBV7-9 to TRBJ1-3; D remains ambiguous. Looked up from germline, CDR1 is SEHNR and CDR2 is FQNEAQ (reference sequence). CDR3 size: 15 residues. V shed 6 bases and J shed 0 bases, with 12 bases lying between them. The CDR3 nucleotides are TGTGCCAGCAGTTCGGACCTGCGCTCTGGAAACACCATATATTTT. Amino acid sequence: CASSSDLRSGNTIYF.

This clone was seen once. This rearrangement joins TRBV11-3 to TRBJ1-1; D may be TRBD1 (5 bases). CDR3 size: 15 residues. Trimming left V 3 bases short and J 5 bases short, with 16 bases between. Germline values: CDR1 SGHNT, CDR2 YENEEA. CDR3 amino acids: CASSFTGTARTEAFF. Here the CDR3 DNA reads TGTGCCAGCAGCTTTACAGGTACGGCGAGGACTGAAGCTTTCTTT.